The clone carrying this T cell receptor beta chain was observed once. The sample is drawn from a study of shared clonotypes between healthy human individuals. TCRdb's copy holds only in-frame clones and misses some; the assay was immunoSEQ multiplex PCR. The data hold about 1.5 million clones, with roughly 96% observed a single time. The TCR was taken from a young man in good health. Sequenced: naive CD4+ T cells sorted from blood. The subset here: CD45RA+ positively selected.

The CDR3 here is CASSRNRVSGELFF. As DNA, the CDR3 is TGCGCCAGCAGTCGAAACAGGGTCTCCGGGGAGCTGTTTTTT. V usage is TRBV4-3 and J usage is TRBJ2-2; TRBD1 might be the D (6 bases). The germline V gene encodes CDR1 LGHNA and CDR2 YSLEER. This CDR3 contains 14 residues. V gave up 6 bases and J gave up 6 bases, with 14 bases separating them.